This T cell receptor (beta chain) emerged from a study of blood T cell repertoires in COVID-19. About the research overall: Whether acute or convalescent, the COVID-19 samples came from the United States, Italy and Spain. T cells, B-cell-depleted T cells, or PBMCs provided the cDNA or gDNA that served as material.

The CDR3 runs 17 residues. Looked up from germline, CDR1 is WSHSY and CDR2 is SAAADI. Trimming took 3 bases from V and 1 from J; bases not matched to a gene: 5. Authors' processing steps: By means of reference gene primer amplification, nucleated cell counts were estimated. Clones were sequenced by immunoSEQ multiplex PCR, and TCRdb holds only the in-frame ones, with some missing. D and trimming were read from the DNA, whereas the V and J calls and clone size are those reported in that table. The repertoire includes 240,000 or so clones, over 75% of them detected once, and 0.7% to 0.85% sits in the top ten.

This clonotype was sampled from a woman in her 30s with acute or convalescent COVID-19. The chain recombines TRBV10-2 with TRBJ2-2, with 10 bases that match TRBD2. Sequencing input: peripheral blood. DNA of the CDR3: TGCGCCAGCAGTGAAAGGACTAGCGGAGTGAACACCGGGGAGCTGTTTTTT. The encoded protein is CASSERTSGVNTGELFF.